This T cell receptor (beta chain) was documented in a study of cytomegalovirus exposure and HLA in healthy donors. Concerning this clone itself: What it binds is unknown.

Study outcomes and limitations: Differences between HLA loci emerged in a later analysis of TCR association rates, with DRB1 most and HLA-C fewest. The investigators catalogued 164 TCR beta chains as cytomegalovirus-associated. Later analysis demonstrated an association between a missense DCLRE1C variant and TCR beta V- and J-gene trimming. Analysis performed later found more than 15,000 TCR beta sequences associated with HLA alleles at 0.05 false discovery rate.

V lost 6 bases and J lost 6, with 21 bases in between. The CDR3 has 15 amino acids. The germline V gene encodes CDR1 MNHEY and CDR2 SMNVEV (reference sequence). The primer mix had 60 Vbeta and 13 Jbeta primers. Repertoires were generated with immunoSEQ multiplex PCR, while TCRdb's copy carries only in-frame clones and drops some. The sample table includes about 53,000 clones. V and J are TRBV27 and TRBJ2-7; possible D gene TRBD1, 5 bases. The clonotype was recovered from a man aged 18-30 years in good health and CMV-seropositive. The sequencing input was PBMCs. Here the CDR3 reads CASSLLSQGETEQYF. CDR3 in DNA: TGTGCCAGCAGCTTGTTGTCCCAAGGGGAAACCGAGCAGTACTTC.